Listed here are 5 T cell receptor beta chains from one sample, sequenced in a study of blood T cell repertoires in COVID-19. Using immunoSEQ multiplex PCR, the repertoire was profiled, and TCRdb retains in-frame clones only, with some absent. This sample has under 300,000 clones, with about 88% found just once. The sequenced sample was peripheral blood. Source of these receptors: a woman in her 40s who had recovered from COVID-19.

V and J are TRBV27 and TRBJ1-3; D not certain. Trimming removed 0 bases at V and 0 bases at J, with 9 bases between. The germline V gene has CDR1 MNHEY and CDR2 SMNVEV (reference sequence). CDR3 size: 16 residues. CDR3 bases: TGTGCCAGCAGTTTATCCTGGCGGCACTCTGGAAACACCATATATTTT. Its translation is CASSLSWRHSGNTIYF.

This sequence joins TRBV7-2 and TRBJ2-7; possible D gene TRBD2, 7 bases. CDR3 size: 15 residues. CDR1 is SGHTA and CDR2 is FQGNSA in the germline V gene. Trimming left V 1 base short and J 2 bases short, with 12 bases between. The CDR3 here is CASSLEGGATYEQYF. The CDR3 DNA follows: TGTGCCAGCAGCTTAGAGGGGGGGGCTACCTACGAGCAGTACTTC. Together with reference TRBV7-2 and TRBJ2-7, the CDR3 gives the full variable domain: GAGVSQSPSNKVTEKGKDVELRCDPISGHTALYWYRQSLGQGLEFLIYFQGNSAPDKSGLPSDRFSAERTGGSVSTLTIQRTQQEDSAVYLCASSLEGGATYEQYFGPGTRLTVT.

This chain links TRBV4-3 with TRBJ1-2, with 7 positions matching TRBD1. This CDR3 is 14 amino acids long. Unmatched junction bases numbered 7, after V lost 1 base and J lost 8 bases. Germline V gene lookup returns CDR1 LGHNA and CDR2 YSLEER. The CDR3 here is CASSQVNRGEGYTF. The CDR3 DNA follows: TGCGCCAGCAGCCAAGTCAACAGGGGCGAAGGCTACACCTTC.

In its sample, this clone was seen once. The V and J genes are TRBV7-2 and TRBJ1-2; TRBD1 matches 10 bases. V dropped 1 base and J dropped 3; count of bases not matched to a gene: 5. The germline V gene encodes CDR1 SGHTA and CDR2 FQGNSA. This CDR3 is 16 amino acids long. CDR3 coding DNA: TGTGCCAGCAGCTTAGGGGGACAGGGGCTTGACTATGGCTACACCTTC. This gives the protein CASSLGGQGLDYGYTF.

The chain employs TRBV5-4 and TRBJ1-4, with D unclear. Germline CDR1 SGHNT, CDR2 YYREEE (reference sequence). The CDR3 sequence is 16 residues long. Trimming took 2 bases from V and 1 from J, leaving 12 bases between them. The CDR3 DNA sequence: TGTGCCAGCAGCTTTGTGGAGGAGGGAACTAATGAAAAACTGTTTTTT. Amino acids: CASSFVEEGTNEKLFF.